A single T cell receptor (beta chain) is shown here with its context. 13 Jbeta primers and 60 Vbeta primers were used for the PCR. This table comes from immunoSEQ multiplex PCR, and its TCRdb copy is limited to in-frame clones, with some not included. The sample has some 190,000 clones; approximately 80% are singletons. This sample was taken from a study of cytomegalovirus exposure and HLA in healthy donors. CDR1 and CDR2 from the germline V gene are SQVTM and ANQGSEA. The length of the CDR3 is 18 residues. With V trimmed by 7 bases and J by 0 bases, 15 bases remained unmatched. The sequence came from a girl aged 10-17 years in good health and CMV-seropositive. The genes are TRBV29-1 and TRBJ2-1; 10 bases map to TRBD1. Sequences were obtained from PBMCs. CDR3 nucleotide sequence: TGCAGCGAAAGACCGGGACAGGGGATTCCACTCTCCTACAATGAGCAGTTCTTC. It yields the protein CSERPGQGIPLSYNEQFF.